These 23 T cell receptor beta chains originate from one sample sequenced in a study of beta chain features in type 1 diabetes. The sequenced template was cDNA made from the entire isolated RNA. Method: immunoSEQ multiplex PCR; TCRdb's copy keeps in-frame clones and lacks some. This table has roughly 370,000 clones, 11% to 15% appearing once. The sequenced sample consisted of naive CD4+ T cells from blood. The receptors come from a man aged 25 to 40 in good health.

This clone has only one observation. The chain recombines TRBV15 with TRBJ1-2, with D possibly matching TRBD1 (5 bases). The CDR3 spans 13 residues. The germline V gene encodes CDR1 LNHNV and CDR2 YYDKDF (reference sequence). The V gene lost 5 bases and the J gene lost 5 bases, with 12 bases spanning the gap. CDR3 region: CATSLQAKYGYTF. CDR3 nucleotide sequence: TGTGCCACCAGCCTACAGGCGAAATATGGCTACACCTTC.

This clone has just a few counts. The rearrangement joins TRBV10-3 to TRBJ1-3, with no clear D. V gave up 4 bases and J gave up 0 bases, with 4 bases separating them. Germline assignment: CDR1 ENHRY and CDR2 SYGVKD. The CDR3 extends over 13 amino acids. CDR3 nucleotide sequence: TGTGCCATCAGTGGAGACTCTGGAAACACCATATATTTT. Protein sequence: CAISGDSGNTIYF.

The chain is built from TRBV11-2 and TRBJ1-1; D may be TRBD1 (6 bases). The V end was cut by 7 bases, the J end by 10 bases, with 13 bases between. The CDR3 spans 11 residues. Germline V gene data show CDR1 as SGHAT and CDR2 as FQNNGV. CDR3 sequence: CASTQKGVAFF. As DNA, the CDR3 is TGTGCCAGCACCCAAAAGGGGGTAGCTTTCTTT. The full variable domain, completed using reference TRBV11-2 and TRBJ1-1, is EAGVAQSPRYKIIEKRQSVAFWCNPISGHATLYWYQQILGQGPKLLIQFQNNGVVDDSQLPKDRFSAERLKGVDSTLKIQPAKLEDSAVYLCASTQKGVAFFGQGTRLTVV.

This clone was observed a handful of times. This chain connects TRBV10-3 to TRBJ1-2; the D gene is possibly TRBD1 (5 bases). Germline V gene sequence: CDR1 ENHRY, CDR2 SYGVKD. The CDR3 covers 15 residues. The V gene lost 0 bases and the J gene lost 3 bases, with 11 bases spanning the gap. DNA of the CDR3: TGTGCCATCAGTGAGTCGGTGGACACCTACTATGGCTACACCTTC. Translating it yields CAISESVDTYYGYTF.

As to this clone: At the DNA level, this CDR3 is encoded by other sequences in the same sample as well. The gene calls are TRBV9 and TRBJ2-7; 8 nucleotides align to TRBD2. After removal of 1 base from V and 1 base from J, the junction contained 4 bases not matched to a gene. CDR3 length: 15 amino acids. Germline V gives CDR1 SGDLS, CDR2 YYNGEE. Here the CDR3 reads CASSVSSSGSYEQYF. CDR3 coding DNA: TGTGCCAGCAGCGTAAGCTCTAGCGGGTCCTACGAGCAGTACTTC. The full variable domain, rest sourced from reference TRBV9 and TRBJ2-7, is DSGVTQTPKHLITATGQRVTLRCSPRSGDLSVYWYQQSLDQGLQFLIQYYNGEERAKGNILERFSAQQFPDLHSELNLSSLELGDSALYFCASSVSSSGSYEQYFGPGTRLTVT.

A few counts support this clone. V is TRBV6-5 and J is TRBJ1-5, with 10 bases fitting TRBD1. The J segment lost 11 bases and the V segment lost 5 bases, leaving 6 bases of the junction unmatched. The CDR3 spans 13 residues. Germline CDR1 and CDR2: MNHEY and SVGAGI. The DNA of the CDR3 is TGTGCCAGCAGTCCGGGACAGGGGAGGTCCCAGCATTTT. Translated: CASSPGQGRSQHF.

The chain recombines TRBV2 with TRBJ2-5; unclear D gene. Germline CDR1 is SNHLY and CDR2 is FYNNEI. V was shortened by 6 bases and J by 1 base, with 15 bases between the two germline ends. The CDR3 consists of 15 residues. The chain's CDR3 is CASSPEGSTQETQYF. The CDR3 bases are TGTGCCAGCAGCCCCGAAGGAAGCACCCAAGAGACCCAGTACTTC.

This clone was seen more than once but under ten times. This sequence joins TRBV27 and TRBJ2-7, with TRBD2 identical over 9 bases. Germline V CDR1 and CDR2: MNHEY, SMNVEV (reference sequence). The CDR3 sequence is 14 residues long. Unmatched junction bases numbered 2, after V lost 5 bases and J lost 0 bases. The CDR3 protein is CASSRSGSSYEQYV. CDR3 DNA: TGTGCCAGCAGTCGTAGCGGGAGCTCCTACGAGCAGTACGTC.

The rearrangement links TRBV4-1 to TRBJ2-1; a possible D gene is TRBD1 (6 bases). Trimming shortened V by 6 bases and J by 5 bases, and 17 bases separated the two germline ends. Germline loops: CDR1 MGHRA, CDR2 YSYEKL. The CDR3 consists of 15 residues. In DNA, the CDR3 is TGCGCCAGCAGACCGACAGGAAGACCCGACAATGAGCAGTTCTTC. This sequence encodes CASRPTGRPDNEQFF.

This clone has a handful of counts. The same CDR3 can be traced to other DNA sequences in this sample. J is TRBJ2-1 and V is TRBV29-1; D is ambiguous. The ends were cut back, 4 bases at V and 0 bases at J, with 7 bases in the middle. The CDR3 is 13 amino acids. Germline V lookup: CDR1 SQVTM, CDR2 ANQGSEA. This CDR3 is CSVATSSYNEQFF. The CDR3 nucleotides are TGCAGCGTTGCCACGAGCTCCTACAATGAGCAGTTCTTC.

The chain has TRBV7-9 and TRBJ2-7; 9 nucleotides match TRBD1. Trimming removed 5 bases from V and 4 bases from J; junction bases left unmatched: 12. CDR3 length equals 16 residues. The V gene's germline CDR1 is SEHNR and CDR2 FQNEAQ (reference sequence). In DNA, the CDR3 is TGTGCCAGCAGCGCCACACAGGGGGCTCTTTTTTACGAGCAGTACTTC. Translating gives CASSATQGALFYEQYF.

This clone was counted at least ten times. This sample also contains other DNA sequences that code for the same CDR3. The rearrangement links TRBV29-1 to TRBJ2-4; TRBD2 might be the D (7 bases). Germline lookup yields CDR1 SQVTM and CDR2 ANQGSEA. The length of the CDR3 is 14 residues. V dropped 5 bases and J dropped 9 bases, with 20 bases sitting between them. For the CDR3, the DNA is TGCAGCGTTCGGTCCTTAGGGGGGGATTTCATTCAGTACTTC. It is translated as CSVRSLGGDFIQYF.

This clone has only a few counts. This chain links TRBV28 with TRBJ2-3; D perhaps matches TRBD2 (5 bases). From germline, CDR1 is MDHEN and CDR2 SYDVKM. This CDR3 region has 15 residues. The ends were cut back, 6 bases at V and 0 bases at J, with 13 bases in the middle. CDR3 nucleotide sequence: TGTGCCAGCAGCTGGAGGTCTCAAAGCACAGATACGCAGTATTTT. Encoded protein: CASSWRSQSTDTQYF.

The V call is TRBV30, the J call TRBJ2-3; D not certain. The V end lost 2 bases, the J end lost 5 bases, and 14 bases lay between the germline ends. The length of the CDR3 is 14 residues. Germline V gives CDR1 GTSNPN, CDR2 SVGIG (reference sequence). The CDR3 region is CAWSLPTTRDTQYF. The CDR3 DNA is TGTGCCTGGAGTCTCCCCACTACGAGAGATACGCAGTATTTT.

V usage is TRBV6-1 and J usage is TRBJ2-2; 8 nucleotides match TRBD2. V shed 4 bases and J 2 bases; nucleotides not matched to a gene: 12. The CDR3 runs to 18 residues. CDR1 MNHNS and CDR2 SASEGT come from the germline V gene. The CDR3 coding sequence is TGTGCCAGCAGTGTCCTTCCCCTTAGCGGGACTAACACCGGGGAGCTGTTTTTT. Its translation is CASSVLPLSGTNTGELFF.

This clone has more than one count but fewer than ten. The chain combines TRBV5-6 with TRBJ2-7; 7 bases map to TRBD1. CDR1 and CDR2 from the germline V gene are SGHDT and YYEEEE. The CDR3 runs to 17 residues. V lost 4 bases and J lost 3; bases outside the gene matches: 16. The CDR3 DNA sequence: TGTGCCAGCAGCATGGGACAGTCACTCCCTCCTTACTACGAGCAGTACTTC. Protein sequence: CASSMGQSLPPYYEQYF.

This clone turned up a few times. This chain links TRBV4-3 with TRBJ2-3, with 13 bases identical to TRBD2. This CDR3 comprises 16 residues. The germline gives CDR1 LGHNA, CDR2 YSLEER. J gave up 2 bases and V 4 bases, and 3 bases lay outside the gene matches. The CDR3 DNA sequence: TGCGCCAGCAGCCGGACTAGCGGGGGAAACACAGATACGCAGTATTTT. This sequence encodes CASSRTSGGNTDTQYF.

The chain combines TRBV7-9 with TRBJ1-6, with 8 nucleotides matching TRBD1. V trimming: 4 bases; J trimming: 10 bases; junction bases outside the gene matches: 3. Germline assignment: CDR1 SEHNR and CDR2 FQNEAQ (reference sequence). The CDR3 consists of 13 residues. The CDR3 sequence is CASSSGQGSPLHF. The CDR3 coding sequence is TGTGCCAGCAGCTCTGGACAGGGCTCACCCCTCCACTTT. Filled out from reference TRBV7-9 and TRBJ1-6, the complete variable domain reads DTGVSQNPRHKITKRGQNVTFRCDPISEHNRLYWYRQTLGQGPEFLTYFQNEAQLEKSRLLSDRFSAERPKGSFSTLEIQRTEQGDSAMYLCASSSGQGSPLHFGNGTRLTVT.

This clone has more than one count but fewer than ten. The gene calls are TRBV5-4 and TRBJ2-1; D is unresolved. The CDR3 is 15 residues long. Germline CDR1 SGHNT, CDR2 YYREEE (reference sequence). The V and J ends lost 2 bases and 7 bases respectively, with 16 bases between them. The CDR3 nucleotides read TGTGCCAGCAGCTTAAGTTCGGGTGGGTTGAATGAGCAGTTCTTC. It codes for CASSLSSGGLNEQFF. The variable domain in full, completed from reference TRBV5-4 and TRBJ2-1, reads ETGVTQSPTHLIKTRGQQVTLRCSSQSGHNTVSWYQQALGQGPQFIFQYYREEENGRGNFPPRFSGLQFPNYSSELNVNALELDDSALYLCASSLSSGGLNEQFFGPGTRLTVL.

This clone came up a few times. The V and J genes are TRBV29-1 and TRBJ1-1; the D gene is possibly TRBD1 (6 bases). This CDR3 region has 13 residues. The V end lost 5 bases, the J end lost 0 bases, and 10 bases lay between the germline ends. Germline CDR1 reads SQVTM; CDR2 reads ANQGSEA. Here the CDR3 DNA reads TGCAGCGTTCGGGGGGCGGTGAACACTGAAGCTTTCTTT. Translating gives CSVRGAVNTEAFF. The full variable domain, completed using reference TRBV29-1 and TRBJ1-1, is SAVISQKPSRDICQRGTSLTIQCQVDSQVTMMFWYRQQPGQSLTLIATANQGSEATYESGFVIDKFPISRPNLTFSTLTVSNMSPEDSSIYLCSVRGAVNTEAFFGQGTRLTVV.

The V and J genes are TRBV9 and TRBJ1-1; TRBD1 is a possible D gene (5 bases). This CDR3 region has 15 residues. Deletions cut 0 bases from V and 3 bases from J, with 12 bases between. Germline lookup yields CDR1 SGDLS and CDR2 YYNGEE. CDR3 sequence (DNA): TGTGCCAGCAGCGTAGACCAGGTGGGGCACACTGAAGCTTTCTTT. Protein: CASSVDQVGHTEAFF.

CDR3 DNA: TGTGCCAGCAGCCAGCGGGACAGAACGTTTAGATACCAAGAGACCCAGTACTTC. Translation gives CASSQRDRTFRYQETQYF. The chain carries TRBV14 and TRBJ2-5, with D perhaps TRBD1 (7 bases). Trimming pared 3 bases from V and 0 bases from J, leaving 20 bases between. Germline CDR1 is SGHDN and CDR2 is FVKESK. The CDR3 is 18 residues long.

This clone showed up just a few times. The same CDR3 is also encoded by other DNA sequences in this sample. V is TRBV20-1 and J is TRBJ1-2, with D hard to call. From germline, CDR1 is DFQATT and CDR2 SNEGSKA (reference sequence). This CDR3 spans 10 amino acids. The germline V and J ends were trimmed by 5 bases and 2 bases, with 3 bases remaining between them. The CDR3 loop reads CSARNYGYTF. The CDR3 DNA reads as TGCAGTGCTCGGAACTATGGCTACACCTTC.